The entry that follows covers one T cell receptor (beta chain) sequence. Its matching antigen is unknown. TCRdb's copy holds only in-frame clones and misses some; the assay was immunoSEQ multiplex PCR. Of around 60,000 clones in the sample, 91% are singletons; the top ten hold around 1.8%. This CDR3 has 14 amino acids. Germline assignment: CDR1 SGHNT and CDR2 YYREEE (reference sequence). Trimming took 0 bases from V and 7 from J, leaving 8 bases between them. The data were obtained in a study of OX40 agonist ivuxolimab in advanced cancers. Study outcomes and limitations: Low normalized clonal expansion also occurred in some nonresponding patients. Relatively little clonal expansion, among the lowest observed, appeared in partial responders at 0.1-3.0 mg/kg. More expanded clones were seen, on average, in CD8+ T cells than in CD4+.

Here the sequenced sample was CD4+ or CD8+ T cells sorted from blood, taken in a trial of the OX40 agonist ivuxolimab. The clonotype comes from an adult with an advanced solid tumor such as melanoma, head and neck, liver or kidney cancer. This rearrangement joins TRBV5-4 to TRBJ1-6; possible D gene TRBD1, 5 bases. As DNA, the CDR3 is TGTGCCAGCAGCTTGGACAGGACGAATTCACCCCTCCACTTT. This translates into CASSLDRTNSPLHF. The variable domain in full, with the rest retrieved from reference TRBV5-4 and TRBJ1-6, is ETGVTQSPTHLIKTRGQQVTLRCSSQSGHNTVSWYQQALGQGPQFIFQYYREEENGRGNFPPRFSGLQFPNYSSELNVNALELDDSALYLCASSLDRTNSPLHFGNGTRLTVT.